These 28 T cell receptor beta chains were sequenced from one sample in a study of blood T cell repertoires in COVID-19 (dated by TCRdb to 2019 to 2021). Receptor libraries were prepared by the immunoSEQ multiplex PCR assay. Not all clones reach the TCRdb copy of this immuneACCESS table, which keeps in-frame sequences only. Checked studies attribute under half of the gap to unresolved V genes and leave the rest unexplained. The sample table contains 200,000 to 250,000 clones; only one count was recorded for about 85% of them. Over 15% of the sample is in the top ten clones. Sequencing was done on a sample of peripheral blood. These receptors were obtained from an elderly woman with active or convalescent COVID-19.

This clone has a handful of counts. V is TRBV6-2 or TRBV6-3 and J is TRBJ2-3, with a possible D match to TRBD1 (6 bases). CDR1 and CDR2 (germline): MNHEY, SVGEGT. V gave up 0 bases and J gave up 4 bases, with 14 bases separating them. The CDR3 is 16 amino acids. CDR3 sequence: CASSYSRQGWADTQYF. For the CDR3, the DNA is TGTGCCAGCAGTTACTCCCGGCAGGGGTGGGCAGATACGCAGTATTTT.

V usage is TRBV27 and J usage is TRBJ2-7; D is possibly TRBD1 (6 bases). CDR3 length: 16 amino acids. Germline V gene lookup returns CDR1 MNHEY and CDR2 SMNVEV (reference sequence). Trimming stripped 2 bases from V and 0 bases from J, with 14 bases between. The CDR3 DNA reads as TGTGCCAGCAGTTTAAAGGGCACAGGGAGCTCCTACGAGCAGTACTTC. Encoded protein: CASSLKGTGSSYEQYF.

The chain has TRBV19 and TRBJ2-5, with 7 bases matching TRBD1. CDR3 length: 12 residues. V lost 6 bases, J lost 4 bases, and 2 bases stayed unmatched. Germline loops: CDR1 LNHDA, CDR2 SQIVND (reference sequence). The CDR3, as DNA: TGTGCCAGTAGCAACAGGGGAGAGACCCAGTACTTC. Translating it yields CASSNRGETQYF.

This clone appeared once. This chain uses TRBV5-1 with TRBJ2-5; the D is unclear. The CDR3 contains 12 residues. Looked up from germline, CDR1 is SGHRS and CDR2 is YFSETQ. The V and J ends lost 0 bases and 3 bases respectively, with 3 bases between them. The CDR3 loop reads CASSLAEETQYF. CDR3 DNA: TGCGCCAGCAGCTTGGCCGAAGAGACCCAGTACTTC.

The CDR3 spells CASSLDRSAARERGYTGELFF. The CDR3 DNA is TGTGCCAGCAGCTTAGATCGGTCGGCAGCTCGAGAAAGGGGGTACACCGGGGAGCTGTTTTTT. The gene calls are TRBV7-8 and TRBJ2-2; possible D gene TRBD1, 6 bases. In germline, CDR1 is SGHVS, CDR2 FQNEAQ. With 1 base removed from V and 3 bases from J, the gap between germline ends came to 27 bases. The length of the CDR3 is 21 residues.

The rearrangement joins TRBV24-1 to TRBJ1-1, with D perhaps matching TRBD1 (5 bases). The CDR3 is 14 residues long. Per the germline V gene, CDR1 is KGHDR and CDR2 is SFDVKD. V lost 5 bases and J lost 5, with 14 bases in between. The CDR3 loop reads CATSGGDFRTEAFF. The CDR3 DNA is TGTGCCACCAGTGGGGGGGACTTTCGGACTGAAGCTTTCTTT.

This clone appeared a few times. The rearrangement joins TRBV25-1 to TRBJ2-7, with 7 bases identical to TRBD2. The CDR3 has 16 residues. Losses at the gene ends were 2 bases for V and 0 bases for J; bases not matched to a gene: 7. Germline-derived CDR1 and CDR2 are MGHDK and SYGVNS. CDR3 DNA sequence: TGTGCCAGCAGTGAAGCGCCCGGCGGGGGCTCCTACGAGCAGTACTTC. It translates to CASSEAPGGGSYEQYF.

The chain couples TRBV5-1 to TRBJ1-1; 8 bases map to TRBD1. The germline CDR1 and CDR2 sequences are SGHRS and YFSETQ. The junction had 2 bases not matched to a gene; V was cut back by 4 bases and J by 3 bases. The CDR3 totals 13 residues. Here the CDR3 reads CASSMTGDTEAFF. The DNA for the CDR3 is TGCGCCAGCAGCATGACAGGGGACACTGAAGCTTTCTTT.

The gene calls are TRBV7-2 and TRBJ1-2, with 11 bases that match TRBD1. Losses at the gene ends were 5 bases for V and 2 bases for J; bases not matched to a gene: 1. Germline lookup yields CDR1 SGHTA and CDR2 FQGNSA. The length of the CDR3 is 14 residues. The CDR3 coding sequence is TGTGCCAGCAGCCGGACAGGGGGCAACTATGGCTACACCTTC. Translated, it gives CASSRTGGNYGYTF.

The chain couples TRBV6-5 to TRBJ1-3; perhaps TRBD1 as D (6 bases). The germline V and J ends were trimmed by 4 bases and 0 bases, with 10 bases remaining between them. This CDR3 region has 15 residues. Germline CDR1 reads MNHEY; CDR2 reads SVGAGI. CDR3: CASSLFRGSGNTIYF. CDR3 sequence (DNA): TGTGCCAGCAGTTTGTTCAGGGGCTCTGGAAACACCATATATTTT.

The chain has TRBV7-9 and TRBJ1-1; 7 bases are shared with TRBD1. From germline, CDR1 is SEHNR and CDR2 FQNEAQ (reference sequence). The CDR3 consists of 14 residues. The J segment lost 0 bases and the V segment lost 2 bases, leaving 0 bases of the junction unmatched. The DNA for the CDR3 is TGTGCCAGCAGCTTAAGGGGGCTGAACACTGAAGCTTTCTTT. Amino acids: CASSLRGLNTEAFF.

The CDR3 bases are TGTGCCAGCAGCAATCAGGGGAGTTCCTACAATGAGCAGTTCTTC. Translation: CASSNQGSSYNEQFF. The chain has TRBV11-3 and TRBJ2-1; a weak D match, TRBD1 (6 bases). Trimming cost V 5 bases and J 1 base, with 12 bases left between them. The CDR3 is made up of 15 amino acids. Germline V gives CDR1 SGHNT, CDR2 YENEEA.

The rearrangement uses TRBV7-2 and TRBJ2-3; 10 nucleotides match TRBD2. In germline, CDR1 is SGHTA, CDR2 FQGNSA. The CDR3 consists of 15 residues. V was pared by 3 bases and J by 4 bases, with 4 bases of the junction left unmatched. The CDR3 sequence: CASSLLAGEADTQYF. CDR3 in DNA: TGTGCCAGCAGCTTGCTAGCGGGAGAAGCAGATACGCAGTATTTT. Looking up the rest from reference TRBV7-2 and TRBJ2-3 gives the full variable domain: GAGVSQSPSNKVTEKGKDVELRCDPISGHTALYWYRQSLGQGLEFLIYFQGNSAPDKSGLPSDRFSAERTGGSVSTLTIQRTQQEDSAVYLCASSLLAGEADTQYFGPGTRLTVL.

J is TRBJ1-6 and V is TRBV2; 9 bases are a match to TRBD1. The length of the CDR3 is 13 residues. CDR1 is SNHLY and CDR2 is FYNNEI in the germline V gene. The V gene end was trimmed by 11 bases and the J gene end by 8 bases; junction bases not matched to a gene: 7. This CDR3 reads CAGNRDRDSPLHF. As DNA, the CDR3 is TGTGCCGGGAACCGGGACAGGGATTCACCCCTCCACTTT. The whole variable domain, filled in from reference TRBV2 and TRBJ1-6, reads EPEVTQTPSHQVTQMGQEVILRCVPISNHLYFYWYRQILGQKVEFLVSFYNNEISEKSEIFDDQFSVERPDGSNFTLKIRSTKLEDSAMYFCAGNRDRDSPLHFGNGTRLTVT.

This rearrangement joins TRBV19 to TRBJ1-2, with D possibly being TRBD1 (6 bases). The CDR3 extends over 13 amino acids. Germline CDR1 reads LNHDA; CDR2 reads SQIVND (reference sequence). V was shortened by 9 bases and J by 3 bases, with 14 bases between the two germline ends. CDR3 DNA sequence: TGTGCCAGCCGCACCGGACAGTACTATGGCTACACCTTC. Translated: CASRTGQYYGYTF.

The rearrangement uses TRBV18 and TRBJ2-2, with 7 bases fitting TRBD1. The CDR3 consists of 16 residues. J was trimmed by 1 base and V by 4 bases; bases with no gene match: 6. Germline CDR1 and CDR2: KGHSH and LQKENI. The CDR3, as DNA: TGTGCCAGCTCACTACAGGGGCCGATGAACACCGGGGAGCTGTTTTTT. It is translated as CASSLQGPMNTGELFF.

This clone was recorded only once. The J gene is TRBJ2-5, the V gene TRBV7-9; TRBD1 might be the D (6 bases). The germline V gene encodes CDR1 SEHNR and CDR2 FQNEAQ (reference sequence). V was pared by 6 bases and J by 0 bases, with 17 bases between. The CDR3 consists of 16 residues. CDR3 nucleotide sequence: TGTGCCAGCAGAGGGGGAAGGGGAGCGCACCAAGAGACCCAGTACTTC. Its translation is CASRGGRGAHQETQYF.

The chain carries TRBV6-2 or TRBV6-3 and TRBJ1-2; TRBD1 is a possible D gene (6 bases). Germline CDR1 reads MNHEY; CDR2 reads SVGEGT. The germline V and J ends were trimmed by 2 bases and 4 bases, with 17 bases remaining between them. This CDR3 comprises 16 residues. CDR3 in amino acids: CASSYTQGLQPYGYTF. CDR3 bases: TGTGCCAGCAGTTACACCCAGGGGCTCCAACCCTATGGCTACACCTTC.

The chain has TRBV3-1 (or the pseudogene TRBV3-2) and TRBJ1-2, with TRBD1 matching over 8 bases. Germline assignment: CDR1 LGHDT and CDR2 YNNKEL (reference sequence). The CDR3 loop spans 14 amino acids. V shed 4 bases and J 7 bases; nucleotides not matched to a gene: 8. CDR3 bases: TGTGCCAGCAGCCTAGGATACACAGGGGGTGGCTACACCTTC. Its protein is CASSLGYTGGGYTF.

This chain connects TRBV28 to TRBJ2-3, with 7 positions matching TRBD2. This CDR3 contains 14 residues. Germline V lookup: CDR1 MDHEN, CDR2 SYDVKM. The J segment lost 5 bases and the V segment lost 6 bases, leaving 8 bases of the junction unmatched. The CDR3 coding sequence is TGTGCCAGCAGCCGGGGGGTAGGCGGAGATACGCAGTATTTT. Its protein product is CASSRGVGGDTQYF.

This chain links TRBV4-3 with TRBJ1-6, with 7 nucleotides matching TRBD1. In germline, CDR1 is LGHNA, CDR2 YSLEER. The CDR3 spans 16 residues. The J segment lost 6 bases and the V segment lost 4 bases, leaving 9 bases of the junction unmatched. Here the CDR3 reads CASSLGHTGANSPLHF. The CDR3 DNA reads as TGCGCCAGCAGCCTTGGACACACAGGGGCTAATTCACCCCTCCACTTT.

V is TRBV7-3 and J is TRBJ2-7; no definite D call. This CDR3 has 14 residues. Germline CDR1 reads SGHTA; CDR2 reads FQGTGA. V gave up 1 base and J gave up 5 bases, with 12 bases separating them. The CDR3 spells CASSLNGALDEQYF. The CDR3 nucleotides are TGTGCCAGCAGCTTAAATGGAGCTTTGGACGAGCAGTACTTC. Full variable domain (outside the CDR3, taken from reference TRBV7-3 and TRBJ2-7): GAGVSQTPSNKVTEKGKYVELRCDPISGHTALYWYRQSLGQGPEFLIYFQGTGAADDSGLPNDRFFAVRPEGSVSTLKIQRTERGDSAVYLCASSLNGALDEQYFGPGTRLTVT.

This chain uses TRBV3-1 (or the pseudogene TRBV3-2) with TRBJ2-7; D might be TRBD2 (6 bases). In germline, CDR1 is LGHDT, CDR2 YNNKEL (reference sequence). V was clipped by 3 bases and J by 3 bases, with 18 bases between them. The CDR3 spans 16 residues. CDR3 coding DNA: TGTGCCAGCAGCCAGACCATTAGCGGCCCCCTCTACGAGCAGTACTTC. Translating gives CASSQTISGPLYEQYF.

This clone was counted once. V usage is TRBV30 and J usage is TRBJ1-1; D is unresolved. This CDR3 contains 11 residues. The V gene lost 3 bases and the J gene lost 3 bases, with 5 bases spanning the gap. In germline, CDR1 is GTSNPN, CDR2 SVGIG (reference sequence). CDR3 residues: CAWSGDTEAFF. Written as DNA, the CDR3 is TGTGCCTGGAGCGGGGACACTGAAGCTTTCTTT.

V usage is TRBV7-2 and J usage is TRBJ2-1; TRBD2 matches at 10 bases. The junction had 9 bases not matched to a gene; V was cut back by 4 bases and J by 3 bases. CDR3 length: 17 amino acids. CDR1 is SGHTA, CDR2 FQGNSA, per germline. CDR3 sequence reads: CASSSFRTSGFYNEQFF. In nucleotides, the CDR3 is TGTGCCAGCAGCTCATTCCGGACTAGCGGATTCTACAATGAGCAGTTCTTC.

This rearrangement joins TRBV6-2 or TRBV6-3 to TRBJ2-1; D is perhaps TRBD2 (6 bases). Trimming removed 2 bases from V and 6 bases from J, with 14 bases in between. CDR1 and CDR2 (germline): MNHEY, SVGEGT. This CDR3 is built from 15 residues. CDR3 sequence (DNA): TGTGCCAGCAGTTACGGGCTAGCGAAGCCCAATGAGCAGTTCTTC. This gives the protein CASSYGLAKPNEQFF.

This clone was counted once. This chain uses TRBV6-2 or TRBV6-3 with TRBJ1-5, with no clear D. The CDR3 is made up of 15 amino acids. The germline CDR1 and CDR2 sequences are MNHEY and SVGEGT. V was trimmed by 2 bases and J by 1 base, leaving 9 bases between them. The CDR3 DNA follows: TGTGCCAGCAGTTACATGCGTCCGAGCAATCAGCCCCAGCATTTT. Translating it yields CASSYMRPSNQPQHF.

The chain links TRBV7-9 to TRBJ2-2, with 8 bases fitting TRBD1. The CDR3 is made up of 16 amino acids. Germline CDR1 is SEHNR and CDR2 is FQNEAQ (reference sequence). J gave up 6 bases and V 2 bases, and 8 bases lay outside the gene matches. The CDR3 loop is CASSLSSGGASGELFF. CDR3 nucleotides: TGTGCCAGCAGCTTATCGTCAGGGGGCGCATCCGGGGAGCTGTTTTTT. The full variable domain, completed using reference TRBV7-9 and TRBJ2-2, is DTGVSQNPRHKITKRGQNVTFRCDPISEHNRLYWYRQTLGQGPEFLTYFQNEAQLEKSRLLSDRFSAERPKGSFSTLEIQRTEQGDSAMYLCASSLSSGGASGELFFGEGSRLTVL.